A selection of T cell receptor beta chains follows, all from one sample in a study. TCRdb re-analysed the RT-PCR reads in MiXCR, keeping a single row per CDR3 protein. Of more than 550,000 distinct CDR3 sequences in the sample, 13% to 15% are singletons; the top ten hold 3.6%. Sequencing used memory CD4+ T cells from blood. The receptors shown here come from a female donor in good health, serving as a healthy control. Both conserved end residues are part of each CDR3. The order of the fields is J gene, V gene, D gene, clone size, CDR3 length, CDR3 DNA, CDR3 protein. D genes are given only for firm matches. For some rows the clone size is stated as once, few or many, or as a class when expanded; others skip it.

TRBJ2-7	TRBV7-9	NA	NA	15	TGTGCCAGCAGCTACGACAGCGTATTCTTCCACGAGCAGTACTTC	CASSYDSVFFHEQYF
TRBJ2-5	TRBV30	NA	NA	13	TGTGCCTGGAGCGCAGGTGACCAAGAGACCCAGTACTTC	CAWSAGDQETQYF
TRBJ1-1	TRBV15	TRBD1	NA	13	TGTGCCACCAGCAAGGGGACAGGGGTTGAAGCTTTCTTT	CATSKGTGVEAFF
TRBJ1-5	TRBV24-1	NA	NA	15	TGTGCCACCAGTGATCCAGACAGGCCCAATCAGCCCCAGCATTTT	CATSDPDRPNQPQHF
TRBJ1-1	TRBV20-1	NA	NA	13	TGCAGTGCCCTCTCAGGGTTGGACACTGAAGCTTTCTTT	CSALSGLDTEAFF
TRBJ1-4	TRBV20-1	NA	few	12	TGCAGTGCCACGGGGGGAGGTGAAAAACTGTTTTTT	CSATGGGEKLFF
TRBJ1-1	TRBV6-1	TRBD1	few	14	TGTGCCAGCAGCGTCCGAGGGGGCTTCACTGAAGCTTTCTTT	CASSVRGGFTEAFF
TRBJ1-6	TRBV2	NA	NA	13	TGTGCCAGCAGTGAAAGCGGTAATTCACCCCTCCACTTT	CASSESGNSPLHF
TRBJ1-3	TRBV12-3/TRBV12-4	NA	few	15	TGTGCCAGCACCTTGGGGCTCCAAGGAGGAAACACCATATATTTT	CASTLGLQGGNTIYF
TRBJ2-3	TRBV12-3/TRBV12-4	NA	few	14	TGTGCCAGCAGTTCAGGGGCCCAAGGGGATACGCAGTATTTT	CASSSGAQGDTQYF
TRBJ2-1	TRBV28	TRBD2	few	16	TGTGCCAGCAGTCATCTGACTAGCGGGAGCGTCGGTGAGCAGTTCTTC	CASSHLTSGSVGEQFF
TRBJ1-5	TRBV20-1	NA	NA	17	TGCAGTGCTAGAGATCCTACGGGGAGTAATAGCAATCAGCCCCAGCATTTT	CSARDPTGSNSNQPQHF
TRBJ2-7	TRBV7-2	NA	many	13	TGTGCCAGCAGCTTTGATCAGTCCTACGAGCAGTACTTC	CASSFDQSYEQYF
TRBJ2-3	TRBV7-2	NA	many	14	TGTGCCAGCAGCCCAAACAGGGGCGGGAATACGCAGTATTTT	CASSPNRGGNTQYF
TRBJ1-5	TRBV5-5	NA	many	15	TGTGCCAGCAGCCCTGTTACGGGTAGCAATCAGCCCCAGCATTTT	CASSPVTGSNQPQHF
TRBJ2-7	TRBV5-1	NA	NA	23	NA	CASSQTSVYFCAIRGQGSYEQYF
TRBJ1-5	TRBV6-5	TRBD1	NA	15	TGTGCCAGCAGTTCTCGGGACAGGGGGCCACAGCCCCAGCATTTT	CASSSRDRGPQPQHF
TRBJ2-1	TRBV12-5	NA	few	17	TGTGCTAGTGGTCCATCCATGGGTAGCGGCTTGACGGATGAGCAGTTCTTC	CASGPSMGSGLTDEQFF
TRBJ2-7	TRBV25-1	NA	NA	14	TGTGCCAGCAGTGATAGGCCAGCAACCTACGAGCAGTACTTC	CASSDRPATYEQYF
TRBJ2-2	TRBV7-3	TRBD2	NA	16	TGTGCCAGCAGCCCCTCAACCGGGACTAATGCCGGGGAGCTGTTTTTT	CASSPSTGTNAGELFF
TRBJ2-7	TRBV5-6	TRBD1	few	18	TGTGCCAGCAGCCCGACAGGGGGCTTTTCCAGCCCAAGATACGAGCAGTACTTC	CASSPTGGFSSPRYEQYF
TRBJ2-3	TRBV5-6	NA	many	12	TGTGCCAGCAGCCGGACATCAGATACGCAGTATTTT	CASSRTSDTQYF
TRBJ1-1	TRBV6-1	TRBD1	NA	13	TGTGCCAGCAGTGAAGTAAACAGGGGGCAAGCTTTCTTT	CASSEVNRGQAFF
TRBJ1-2	TRBV20-1	NA	NA	13	TGCAGTGCCGTTAGGGACCGTAACTATGGCTACACCTTC	CSAVRDRNYGYTF
TRBJ1-5	TRBV24-1	NA	NA	13	TGTGCCACCAGCAAACAGGGACATCAGCCCCAGCATTTT	CATSKQGHQPQHF
TRBJ2-7	TRBV12-3/TRBV12-4	NA	NA	15	TGTGCCAGCAGCCCAGGTAGTCTCCCCTCTTACGAGCAGTACTTC	CASSPGSLPSYEQYF
TRBJ2-2	TRBV29-1	TRBD2	few	15	TGCAGCGTTGAAGATATGCGGGAGAGGGGAGGGGAGCTGTTTTTT	CSVEDMRERGGELFF
TRBJ1-5	TRBV28	TRBD1	NA	14	TGTGCCAGTGGACAGGGACATAGCAATCAGCCCCAGCATTTT	CASGQGHSNQPQHF
TRBJ1-5	TRBV4-2	NA	many	16	TGTGCCAGCAGCCAAGTCACGACAGGAGTAGAACAGCCCCAGCATTTT	CASSQVTTGVEQPQHF
TRBJ1-1	TRBV9	NA	NA	18	TGTGCCAGCAGCGTAGGTGCGGGATTAGGGGCCCTGAACACTGAAGCTTTCTTT	CASSVGAGLGALNTEAFF
TRBJ2-5	TRBV3-1	NA	NA	14	TGTGCCAGCGGCATGAGGGGGTACCAAGAGACCCAGTACTTC	CASGMRGYQETQYF
TRBJ2-5	TRBV11-2	NA	many	14	TGTGCCAGCAGCTTACAGGGTGGACGCCATGACCAGTACTTC	CASSLQGGRHDQYF
TRBJ2-5	TRBV4-3	NA	few	15	TGCGCCAGCAGCCAAGTTTATCAGGGGACAGAGACCCAGTACTTC	CASSQVYQGTETQYF
TRBJ2-7	TRBV30	NA	few	14	TGTGCCTGGGGGTTTAGGCGGGAAAGAGACGAGCAGTACTTC	CAWGFRRERDEQYF
TRBJ1-1	TRBV18	NA	NA	14	TGTGCCAGCTCAGGGGGGACTCTGAACACTGAAGCTTTCTTT	CASSGGTLNTEAFF
TRBJ2-3	TRBV7-2	NA	few	13	TGTGCCAGCAGCTCCTATGGGGCGGATACGCAGTATTTT	CASSSYGADTQYF
TRBJ1-2	TRBV6-5	TRBD1	NA	15	TGTGCCAGTTACGACAACACAGGGGGCGCCTATGGCTACACCTTC	CASYDNTGGAYGYTF
TRBJ2-7	TRBV7-2	NA	NA	14	TGTGCCAGCAGCTTAAGGGGACAAGACGGCGAGCAGTACTTC	CASSLRGQDGEQYF
TRBJ2-1	TRBV6-2/TRBV6-3	NA	few	16	TGTGCCAGCAGTTACTTTTGGGGGTCTGGCTACAATGAGCAGTTCTTC	CASSYFWGSGYNEQFF
TRBJ2-7	TRBV6-6	TRBD2	once	12	TGTGTTAGCAGACCGGAGGGAGGGGAGCAGTACTTC	CVSRPEGGEQYF
TRBJ2-1	TRBV18	NA	few	15	TGTGCCAGCTCACTGGACGGCTACTCCTACAATGAGCAGTTCTTC	CASSLDGYSYNEQFF
TRBJ2-2	TRBV5-1	NA	many	14	TGCGCCAGCAGCTCGGACAGTAACACCGGGGAGCTGTTTTTT	CASSSDSNTGELFF
TRBJ2-3	TRBV5-5	TRBD2	few	15	TGTGCCAGCAGTGCGACTAGCTCCGGCACAGATACGCAGTATTTT	CASSATSSGTDTQYF
TRBJ1-3	TRBV6-1	NA	few	13	TGTGCCAGCGCCCAGCCCTCTGGAAACACCATATATTTT	CASAQPSGNTIYF
TRBJ2-1	TRBV4-3	NA	many	15	TGCGCCAGCAGCCAAGGACCTGGGGCTCACAATGAGCAGTTCTTC	CASSQGPGAHNEQFF
TRBJ1-2	TRBV20-1	NA	few	13	TGCAGTGCTAGTGGCACAGCCAACTATGGCTACACCTTC	CSASGTANYGYTF